This T cell receptor beta chain stems from a study of human T cells and chemical hapten exposure. Study background: Alopecia universalis, totalis or areata was present in patients who were mostly female.

Individual cDNA molecules (in the library) carried attached unique molecular identifiers. TCRdb used MiXCR to reprocess the RACE reads, holding one entry per CDR3 protein. The data contain around 260,000 distinct CDR3 sequences, 7.5% to 9% of them singletons. Time point in this sample: pre-sensitization, week 0. Treatment given: therapeutic diphenylcyclopropenone sensitization with weekly scalp DPC. The study extracted total RNA from unfractionated whole blood. V shed 4 bases and J 7 bases; nucleotides not matched to a gene: 5. The germline V gene encodes CDR1 DFQATT and CDR2 SNEGSKA (reference sequence). CDR3 size: 14 residues. This clonotype has ten or more counts.

Specimen: whole blood, collected in connection with sensitization to the hapten diphenylcyclopropenone (DPC). The TCR originated in a woman between 40 and 50 years old with alopecia areata. Some clones in this sample may be carry-over from other donors' samples. The V and J genes are TRBV20-1 and TRBJ1-6; 9 bases map to TRBD1. This CDR3 is CSATLDRGNSPLHF. CDR3 nucleotides: TGCAGTGCTACCCTGGACAGGGGAAATTCACCCCTCCACTTT.